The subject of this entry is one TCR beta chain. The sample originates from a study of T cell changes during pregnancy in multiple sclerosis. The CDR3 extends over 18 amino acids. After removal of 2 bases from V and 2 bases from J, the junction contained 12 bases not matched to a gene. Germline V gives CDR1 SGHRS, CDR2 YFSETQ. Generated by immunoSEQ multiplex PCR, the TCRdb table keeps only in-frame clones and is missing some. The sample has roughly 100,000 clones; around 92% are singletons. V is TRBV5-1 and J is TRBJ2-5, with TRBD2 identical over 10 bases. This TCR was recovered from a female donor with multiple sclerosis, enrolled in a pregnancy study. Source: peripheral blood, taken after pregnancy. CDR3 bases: TGCGCCAGCAGCTTAGTGACCCTACTAGCGGGGAGACAAGAGACCCAGTACTTC. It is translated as CASSLVTLLAGRQETQYF.